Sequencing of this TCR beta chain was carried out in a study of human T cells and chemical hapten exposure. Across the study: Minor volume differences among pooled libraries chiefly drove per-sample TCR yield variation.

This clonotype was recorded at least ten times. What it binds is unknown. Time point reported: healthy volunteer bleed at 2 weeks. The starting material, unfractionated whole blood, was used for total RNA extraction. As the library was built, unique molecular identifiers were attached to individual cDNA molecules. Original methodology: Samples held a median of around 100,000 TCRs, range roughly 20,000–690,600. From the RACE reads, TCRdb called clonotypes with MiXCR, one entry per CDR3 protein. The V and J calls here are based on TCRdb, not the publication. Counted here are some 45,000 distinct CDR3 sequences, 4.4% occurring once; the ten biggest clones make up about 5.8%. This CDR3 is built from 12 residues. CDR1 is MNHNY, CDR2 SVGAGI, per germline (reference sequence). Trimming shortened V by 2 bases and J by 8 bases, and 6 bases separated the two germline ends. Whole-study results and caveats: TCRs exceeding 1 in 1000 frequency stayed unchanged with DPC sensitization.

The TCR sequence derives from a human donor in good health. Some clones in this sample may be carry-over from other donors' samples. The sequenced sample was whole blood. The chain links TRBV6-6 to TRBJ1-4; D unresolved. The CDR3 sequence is CASSYVEEKLFF. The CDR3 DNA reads TGTGCCAGCAGTTACGTAGAAGAAAAACTGTTTTTT.